A single sample is the source of the 8 T cell receptor beta chains below, sequenced in a study of blood T cells in healthy people across ages. Primed by a sample-barcoded 5' primer and a J-beta primer mix, a second PCR proceeded for roughly 6 to 12 cycles. TCRdb processed the 5' RACE reads anew with MiXCR; each CDR3 protein has one entry. The data contain about 380,000 distinct CDR3 sequences, about 52% of them singletons. Sequencing used blood. The receptors here all came from a man in his sixties in good health.

This clonotype was detected once. V usage is TRBV6-2 or TRBV6-3 and J usage is TRBJ2-5; 9 nucleotides match TRBD2. The CDR3 has 12 amino acids. Germline V gene data show CDR1 as MNHEY and CDR2 as SVGEGT. V lost 11 bases, J lost 13 bases, and 14 bases stayed unmatched. The CDR3: CAASGSGGDRYF. Here the CDR3 DNA reads TGTGCCGCTAGCGGTAGCGGGGGCGATAGGTACTTC.

The rearrangement joins TRBV7-3 to TRBJ2-3; tentatively, D is TRBD1 or TRBD2 (6 bases each). V shed 4 bases and J shed 9 bases, with 14 bases lying between them. The V gene's germline CDR1 is SGHTA and CDR2 FQGTGA. The CDR3 spans 13 residues. CDR3 nucleotide sequence: TGTGCCAGCAGCTCGGGACTCCAGGGGACGCAGTATTTT. Translating gives CASSSGLQGTQYF.

This chain joins TRBV6-5 and TRBJ2-2, with D perhaps matching TRBD2 (7 bases). Trimming removed 2 bases at V and 7 bases at J, with 11 bases between. CDR1 is MNHEY, CDR2 SVGAGI, per germline. There are 14 residues in the CDR3. DNA of the CDR3: TGTGCCAGCAGTTACGGGGGGGCCGGCGGGGAGCTGTTTTTT. Residues: CASSYGGAGGELFF.

The rearrangement joins TRBV29-1 to TRBJ2-5; 8 bases align to TRBD2. Germline V CDR1 and CDR2: SQVTM, ANQGSEA. The CDR3 covers 14 residues. V shed 5 bases, J shed 11 bases, and the junction held 16 bases outside the gene matches. The CDR3 bases are TGCAGCGTTAAAATCAGCGGGAGAGACAATGAGCAGTACTTC. The encoded protein is CSVKISGRDNEQYF.

The chain is built from TRBV27 and TRBJ2-1; D is unresolved. Trimming cost V 0 bases and J 7 bases, with 7 bases left between them. The CDR3 is 13 residues long. Per germline, CDR1 MNHEY and CDR2 SMNVEV (reference sequence). The CDR3 DNA reads TGTGCCAGCAGTTTATCGACCCTTAATGAGCAGTTCTTC. Its translation is CASSLSTLNEQFF.

The chain carries TRBV3-1 and TRBJ2-1; 7 bases line up with TRBD1. V trimming: 1 base; J trimming: 3 bases; junction bases outside the gene matches: 15. Germline loops: CDR1 LGHDT, CDR2 YNNKEL (reference sequence). This CDR3 has 19 amino acids. CDR3 loop: CASSQGIFLGTDRYNEQFF. The CDR3 nucleotides read TGTGCCAGCAGCCAAGGAATTTTCCTCGGGACAGACCGCTACAATGAGCAGTTCTTC.

The sample holds a few counts of this clonotype. The chain joins TRBV28 to TRBJ1-2; TRBD1 is a possible D gene (5 bases). This CDR3 comprises 15 residues. Germline V CDR1 and CDR2: MDHEN, SYDVKM. Deletions cut 6 bases from V and 7 bases from J, with 21 bases between. CDR3 sequence reads: CASSPAGGFASGYTF. For the CDR3, the DNA is TGTGCCAGCAGCCCAGCGGGGGGGTTTGCCTCTGGCTACACCTTC.

This clonotype was counted a few times. This chain uses TRBV28 with TRBJ2-3; the D is unclear. Looked up from germline, CDR1 is MDHEN and CDR2 is SYDVKM. The ends were cut back, 2 bases at V and 8 bases at J, with 5 bases in the middle. This CDR3 contains 11 residues. CDR3 bases: TGTGCCAGCAGTTTACCGCCTACGCAGTATTTT. Translation: CASSLPPTQYF.